This T cell receptor beta chain appears in the sequencing data of a study of T-cell reconstitution after alpha-beta-depleted transplantation in children. This clonotype was seen more than once but under ten times. Trimming cost V 3 bases and J 6 bases, with 12 bases left between them. This CDR3 is 13 amino acids long. During its preparation, the TCRbeta library received unique molecular identifiers. TCRdb re-called the PCR reads through MiXCR, storing one row per CDR3 protein. Of a few hundred thousand distinct CDR3 sequences in the sample, approximately 10% are singletons; the top ten hold 2% to 3%.

This clonotype was obtained from a human donor who donated a stem cell graft to a child with acute lymphoblastic leukemia. J is TRBJ2-7 and V is TRBV12-3 or TRBV12-4; D perhaps matches TRBD2 (6 bases). The material sequenced was PBMCs from the stem cell graft donor, taken from the stem cell graft. The chain's CDR3 is CASSLGGGGEQYF. CDR3 sequence (DNA): TGTGCCAGCAGTTTGGGTGGGGGAGGCGAGCAGTACTTC.